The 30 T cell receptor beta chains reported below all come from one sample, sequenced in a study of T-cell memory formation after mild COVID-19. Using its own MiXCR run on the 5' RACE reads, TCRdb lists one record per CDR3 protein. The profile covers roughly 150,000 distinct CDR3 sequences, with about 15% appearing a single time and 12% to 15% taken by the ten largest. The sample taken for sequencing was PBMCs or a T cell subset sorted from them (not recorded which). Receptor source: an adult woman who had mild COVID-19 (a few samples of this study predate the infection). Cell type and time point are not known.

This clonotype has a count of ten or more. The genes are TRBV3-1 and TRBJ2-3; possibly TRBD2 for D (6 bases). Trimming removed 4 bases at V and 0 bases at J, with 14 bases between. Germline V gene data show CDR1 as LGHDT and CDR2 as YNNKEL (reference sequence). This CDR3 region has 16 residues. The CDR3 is CASSRHSGSSTDTQYF. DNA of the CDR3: TGTGCCAGCAGCCGACATAGCGGATCTAGCACAGATACGCAGTATTTT.

The CDR3 sequence is CSAKKQGTDTQYF. The CDR3 region has the DNA TGCAGTGCTAAAAAACAGGGCACAGATACGCAGTATTTT. This chain links TRBV20-1 with TRBJ2-3, with D maybe TRBD1 (5 bases). This CDR3 contains 13 residues. Germline values: CDR1 DFQATT, CDR2 SNEGSKA (reference sequence). V was shortened by 4 bases and J by 1 base, with 9 bases between the two germline ends.

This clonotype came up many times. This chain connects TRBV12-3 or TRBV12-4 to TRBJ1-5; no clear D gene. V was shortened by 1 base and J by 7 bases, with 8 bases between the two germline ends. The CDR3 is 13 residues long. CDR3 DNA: TGTGCCAGCAGTTTAGGGTTCGTGCAGCCCCAGCATTTT. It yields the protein CASSLGFVQPQHF.

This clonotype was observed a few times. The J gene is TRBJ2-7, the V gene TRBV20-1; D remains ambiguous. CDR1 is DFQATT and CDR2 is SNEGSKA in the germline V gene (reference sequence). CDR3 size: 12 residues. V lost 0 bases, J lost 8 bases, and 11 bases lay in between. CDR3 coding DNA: TGCAGTGCTAGAGATCAAGGTGGTAAGCAGTACTTC. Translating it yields CSARDQGGKQYF.

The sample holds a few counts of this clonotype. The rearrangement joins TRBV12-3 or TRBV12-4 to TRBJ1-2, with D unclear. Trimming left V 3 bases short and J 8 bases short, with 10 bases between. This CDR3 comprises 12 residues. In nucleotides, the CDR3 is TGTGCCAGCAGTTTGCAGCTCAGCGGCTACACCTTC. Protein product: CASSLQLSGYTF.

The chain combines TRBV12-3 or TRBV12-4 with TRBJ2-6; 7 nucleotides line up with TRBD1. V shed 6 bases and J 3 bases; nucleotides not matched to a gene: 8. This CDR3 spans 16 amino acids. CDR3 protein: CASRGLGGSGANVLTF. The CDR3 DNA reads TGTGCCAGCAGAGGGCTAGGGGGCAGTGGGGCCAACGTCCTGACTTTC.

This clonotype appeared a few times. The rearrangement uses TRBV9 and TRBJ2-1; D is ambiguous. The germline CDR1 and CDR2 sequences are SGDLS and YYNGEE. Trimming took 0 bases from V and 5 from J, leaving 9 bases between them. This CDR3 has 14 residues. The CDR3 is CASSVGGGHNEQFF. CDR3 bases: TGTGCCAGCAGCGTAGGAGGCGGACACAATGAGCAGTTCTTC.

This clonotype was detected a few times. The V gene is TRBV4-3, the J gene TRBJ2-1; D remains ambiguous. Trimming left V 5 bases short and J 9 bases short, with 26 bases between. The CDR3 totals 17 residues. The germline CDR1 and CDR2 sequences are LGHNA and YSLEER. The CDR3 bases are TGCGCCAGCAGCACCCACCTCAGGTATGCGGAAGATGTTGAGCAGTTCTTC. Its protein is CASSTHLRYAEDVEQFF.

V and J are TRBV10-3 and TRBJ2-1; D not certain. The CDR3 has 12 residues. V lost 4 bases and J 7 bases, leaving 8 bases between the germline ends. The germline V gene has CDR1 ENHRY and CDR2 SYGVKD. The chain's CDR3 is CAISGGGNEQFF. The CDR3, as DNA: TGTGCCATCAGTGGGGGTGGAAATGAGCAGTTCTTC.

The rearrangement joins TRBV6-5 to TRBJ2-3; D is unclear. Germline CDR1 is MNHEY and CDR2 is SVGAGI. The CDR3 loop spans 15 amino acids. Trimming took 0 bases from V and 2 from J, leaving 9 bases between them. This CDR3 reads CASSYSGLHTDTQYF. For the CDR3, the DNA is TGTGCCAGCAGTTACTCGGGCCTACACACAGATACGCAGTATTTT.

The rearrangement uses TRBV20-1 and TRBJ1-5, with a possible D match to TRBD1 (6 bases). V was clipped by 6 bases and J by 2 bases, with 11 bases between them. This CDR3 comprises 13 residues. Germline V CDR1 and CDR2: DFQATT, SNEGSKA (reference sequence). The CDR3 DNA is TGCAGTGCCTCAGGGGATGGCAATCAGCCCCAGCATTTT. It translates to CSASGDGNQPQHF.

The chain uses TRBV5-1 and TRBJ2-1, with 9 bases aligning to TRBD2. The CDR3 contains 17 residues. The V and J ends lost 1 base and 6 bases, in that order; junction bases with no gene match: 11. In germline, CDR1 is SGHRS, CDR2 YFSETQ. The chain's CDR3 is CASSLWGAQGLANEQFF. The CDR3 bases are TGCGCCAGCAGCTTGTGGGGGGCCCAGGGACTAGCCAATGAGCAGTTCTTC.

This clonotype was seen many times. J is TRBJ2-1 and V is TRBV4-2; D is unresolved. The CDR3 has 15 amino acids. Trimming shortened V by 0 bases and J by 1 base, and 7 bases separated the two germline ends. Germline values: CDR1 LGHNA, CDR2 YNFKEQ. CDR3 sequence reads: CASSQDRRSYNEQFF. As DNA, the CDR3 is TGTGCCAGCAGCCAAGATAGGCGGTCCTACAATGAGCAGTTCTTC.

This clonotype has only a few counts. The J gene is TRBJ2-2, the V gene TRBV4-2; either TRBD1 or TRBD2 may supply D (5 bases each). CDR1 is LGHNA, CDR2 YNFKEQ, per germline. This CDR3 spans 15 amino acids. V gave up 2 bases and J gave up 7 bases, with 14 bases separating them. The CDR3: CASSQTGPEVGELFF. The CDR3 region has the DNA TGTGCCAGCAGCCAAACAGGTCCGGAGGTCGGGGAGCTGTTTTTT.

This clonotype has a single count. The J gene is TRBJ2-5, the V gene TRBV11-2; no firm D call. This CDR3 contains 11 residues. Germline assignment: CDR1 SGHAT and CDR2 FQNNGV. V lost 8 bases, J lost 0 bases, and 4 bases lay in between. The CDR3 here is CASWYQETQYF. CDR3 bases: TGTGCCAGCTGGTACCAAGAGACCCAGTACTTC.

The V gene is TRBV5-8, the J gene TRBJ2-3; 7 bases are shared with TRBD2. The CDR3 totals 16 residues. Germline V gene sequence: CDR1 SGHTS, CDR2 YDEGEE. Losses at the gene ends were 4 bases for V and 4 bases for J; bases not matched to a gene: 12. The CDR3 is CASSVGAAGSSDTQYF. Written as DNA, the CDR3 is TGTGCCAGCAGCGTTGGGGCAGCGGGATCGTCAGATACGCAGTATTTT. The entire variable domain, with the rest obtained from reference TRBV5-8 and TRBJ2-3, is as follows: EAGVTQSPTHLIKTRGQQATLRCSPISGHTSVYWYQQALGLGLQFLLWYDEGEERNRGNFPPRFSGRQFPNYSSELNVNALELEDSALYLCASSVGAAGSSDTQYFGPGTRLTVL.

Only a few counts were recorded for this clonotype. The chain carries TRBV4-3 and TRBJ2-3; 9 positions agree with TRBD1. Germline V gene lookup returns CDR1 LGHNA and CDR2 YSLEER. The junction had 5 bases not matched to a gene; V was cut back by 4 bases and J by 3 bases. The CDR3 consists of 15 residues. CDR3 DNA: TGCGCCAGCAGCCCGGGACAGGGTGGGACAGATACGCAGTATTTT. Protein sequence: CASSPGQGGTDTQYF.

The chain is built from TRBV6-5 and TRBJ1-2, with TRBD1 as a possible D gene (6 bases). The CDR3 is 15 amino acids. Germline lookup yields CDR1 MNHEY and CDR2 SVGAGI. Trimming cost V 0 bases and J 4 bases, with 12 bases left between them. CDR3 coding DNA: TGTGCCAGCAGTTACTCCGATCGAGGGGGCTATGGCTACACCTTC. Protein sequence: CASSYSDRGGYGYTF.

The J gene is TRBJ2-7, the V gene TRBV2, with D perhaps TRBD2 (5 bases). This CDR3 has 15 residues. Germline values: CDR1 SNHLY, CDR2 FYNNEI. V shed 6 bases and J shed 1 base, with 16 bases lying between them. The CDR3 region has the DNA TGTGCCAGCAGCGCCGCAGGAGGATTATCCTACGAGCAGTACTTC. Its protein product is CASSAAGGLSYEQYF.

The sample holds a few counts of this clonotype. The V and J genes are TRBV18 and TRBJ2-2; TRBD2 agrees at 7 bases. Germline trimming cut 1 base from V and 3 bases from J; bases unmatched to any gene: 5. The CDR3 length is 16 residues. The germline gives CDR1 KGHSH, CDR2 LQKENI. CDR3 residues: CASSPLSGDDTGELFF. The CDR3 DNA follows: TGTGCCAGCTCACCACTCAGCGGGGATGACACCGGGGAGCTGTTTTTT. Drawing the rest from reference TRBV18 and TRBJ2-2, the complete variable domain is NAGVMQNPRHLVRRRGQEARLRCSPMKGHSHVYWYRQLPEEGLKFMVYLQKENIIDESGMPKERFSAEFPKEGPSILRIQQVVRGDSAAYFCASSPLSGDDTGELFFGEGSRLTVL.

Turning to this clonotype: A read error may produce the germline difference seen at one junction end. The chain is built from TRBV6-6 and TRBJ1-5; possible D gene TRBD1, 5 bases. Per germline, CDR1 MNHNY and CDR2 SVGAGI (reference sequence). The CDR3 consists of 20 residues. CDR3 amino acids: CASSYSSQPRDGYSNQPQNF. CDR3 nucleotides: TGTGCCAGCAGTTACTCTTCTCAACCTCGGGACGGCTATAGCAATCAGCCCCAGAATTTT.

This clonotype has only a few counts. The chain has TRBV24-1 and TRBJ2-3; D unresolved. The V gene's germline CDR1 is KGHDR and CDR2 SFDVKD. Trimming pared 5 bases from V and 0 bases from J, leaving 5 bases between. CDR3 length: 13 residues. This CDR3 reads CATSVASTDTQYF. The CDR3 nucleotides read TGTGCCACCAGTGTCGCGAGCACAGATACGCAGTATTTT.

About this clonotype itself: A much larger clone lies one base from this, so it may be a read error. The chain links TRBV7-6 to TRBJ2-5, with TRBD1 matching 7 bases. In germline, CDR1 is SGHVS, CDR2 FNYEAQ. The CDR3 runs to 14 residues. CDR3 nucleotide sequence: TGTGACAGCGCAACCCGGACAGGCCAAGAGACCCAGTACTTC. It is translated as CDSATRTGQETQYF. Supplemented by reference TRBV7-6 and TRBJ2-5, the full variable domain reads GAGVSQSPRYKVTKRGQDVALRCDPISGHVSLYWYRQALGQGPEFLTYFNYEAQQDKSGLPNDRFSAERPEGSISTLTIQRTEQRDSAMYRCDSATRTGQETQYFGPGTRLLVL.

The CDR3 sequence is CASSQILQGRTYEQYF. The CDR3 DNA sequence: TGTGCCAGCAGCCAAATTCTCCAGGGGAGGACCTACGAGCAGTACTTC. This chain joins TRBV4-2 and TRBJ2-7, with D perhaps matching TRBD1 or TRBD2 (6 bases each). V was trimmed by 2 bases and J by 2 bases, leaving 16 bases between them. This CDR3 is 16 amino acids long. Germline-derived CDR1 and CDR2 are LGHNA and YNFKEQ.

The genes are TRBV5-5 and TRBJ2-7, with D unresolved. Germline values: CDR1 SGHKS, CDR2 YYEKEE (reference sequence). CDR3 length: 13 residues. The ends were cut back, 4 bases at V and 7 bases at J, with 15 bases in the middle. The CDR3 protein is CASSLVGLSEQYF. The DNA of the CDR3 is TGTGCCAGCAGCCTGGTCGGTCTGTCAGAGCAGTACTTC. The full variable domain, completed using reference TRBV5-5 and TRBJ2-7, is DAGVTQSPTHLIKTRGQQVTLRCSPISGHKSVSWYQQVLGQGPQFIFQYYEKEERGRGNFPDRFSARQFPNYSSELNVNALLLGDSALYLCASSLVGLSEQYFGPGTRLTVT.

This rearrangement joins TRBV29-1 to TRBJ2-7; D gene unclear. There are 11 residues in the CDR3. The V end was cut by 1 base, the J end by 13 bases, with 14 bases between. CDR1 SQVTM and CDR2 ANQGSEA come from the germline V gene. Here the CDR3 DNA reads TGCAGCGTTGAAGGAAACGGCCCCCATTACTTC. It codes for CSVEGNGPHYF.

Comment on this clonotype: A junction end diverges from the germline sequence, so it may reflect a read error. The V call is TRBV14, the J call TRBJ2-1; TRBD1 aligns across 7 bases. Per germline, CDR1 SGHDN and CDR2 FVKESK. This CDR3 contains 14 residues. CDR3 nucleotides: TGTGCAAGCAGCCGAGACAGGGTGGCCAATGAGCAGTTCTTC. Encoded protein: CASSRDRVANEQFF. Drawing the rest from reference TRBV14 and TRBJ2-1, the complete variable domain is EAGVTQFPSHSVIEKGQTVTLRCDPISGHDNLYWYRRVMGKEIKFLLHFVKESKQDESGMPNNRFLAERTGGTYSTLKVQPAELEDSGVYFCASSRDRVANEQFFGPGTRLTVL.

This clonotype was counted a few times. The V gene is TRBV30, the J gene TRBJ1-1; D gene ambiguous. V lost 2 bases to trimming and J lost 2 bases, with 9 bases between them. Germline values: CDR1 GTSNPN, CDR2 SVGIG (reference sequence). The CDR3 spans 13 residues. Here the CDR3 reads CAWSIGANTEAFF. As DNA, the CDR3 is TGTGCCTGGAGTATTGGCGCTAACACTGAAGCTTTCTTT.

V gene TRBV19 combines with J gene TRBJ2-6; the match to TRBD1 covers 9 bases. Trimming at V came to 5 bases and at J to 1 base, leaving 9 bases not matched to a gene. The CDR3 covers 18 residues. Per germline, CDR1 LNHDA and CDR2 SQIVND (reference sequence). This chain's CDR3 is CASSSTTGGRSGANVLTF. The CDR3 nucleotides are TGTGCCAGTAGTTCAACGACAGGGGGAAGGTCTGGGGCCAACGTCCTGACTTTC.

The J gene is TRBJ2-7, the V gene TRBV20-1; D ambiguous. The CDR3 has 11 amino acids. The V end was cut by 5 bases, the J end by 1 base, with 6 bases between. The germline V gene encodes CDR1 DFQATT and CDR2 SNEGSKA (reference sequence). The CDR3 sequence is CSALASYEQYF. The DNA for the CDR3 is TGCAGTGCTCTCGCTTCCTACGAGCAGTACTTC.